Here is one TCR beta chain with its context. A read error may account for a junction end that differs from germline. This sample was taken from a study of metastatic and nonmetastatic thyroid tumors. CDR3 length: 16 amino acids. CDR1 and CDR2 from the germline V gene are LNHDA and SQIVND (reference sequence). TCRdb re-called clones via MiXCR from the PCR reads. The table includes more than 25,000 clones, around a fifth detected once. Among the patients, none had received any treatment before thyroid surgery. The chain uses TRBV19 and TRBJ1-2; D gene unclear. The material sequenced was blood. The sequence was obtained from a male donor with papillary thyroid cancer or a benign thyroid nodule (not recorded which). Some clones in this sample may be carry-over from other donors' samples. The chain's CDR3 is CASTIGREASNYGYTF. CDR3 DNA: TGTGCCAGTACTATTGGGCGCGAGGCATCTAACTATGGATACACCTTC.